This T cell receptor (beta chain) is from a study of Ad26.COV2.S vaccination and SARS-CoV-2 variants (dated by TCRdb to 2020 to 2022). Study-wide context: Donors in the vaccine arm were drawn from COV1001, a multicentre, randomized, double-blind, placebo-controlled phase I-IIa trial testing Ad26.COV2.S in healthy adults. Ad26.COV2.S was administered intramuscularly at a dose of 5x10^10 or 1x10^11 viral particles, either as one shot or as two shots given 56 days apart. TCRbeta repertoire sequencing was used to assess the specificity and breadth of SARS-CoV-2-reactive T cell receptors after Ad26.COV2.S vaccination. A total of 32 samples were included in the TCR-sequenced set, comprising some 20 Ad26.COV2.S vaccine recipients, 5 placebo recipients and 8 SARS-CoV-2 convalescent individuals. Trial participants were randomized into five groups of five: low-dose or high-dose Ad26.COV2.S given once or twice, or placebo on both occasions. Blinding of investigators to trial group allocation was maintained during experiments and outcome assessment.

Beyond this particular receptor, the publication reports: Compared with placebo recipients, Ad26.COV2.S recipients showed higher spike-specific TCR breadth (P = 0.0014). Comparing responses between vaccine doses or regimens was not something the study was powered to do. Substantial breadth of spike-specific CD8+ and CD4+ T cell responses was reported after vaccination. Vaccine and placebo recipients had similar non-spike TCR breadth, a finding consistent with the vaccine containing only spike. According to the authors, total T cell responses may have been underestimated by the TCR breadth and depth analyses.

TCRbeta CDR3 regions were sequenced with the immunoSEQ Assay. After extraction, genomic DNA underwent amplification by bias-controlled multiplex PCR, followed by high-throughput sequencing. The original pipeline was this. Collapsing and filtering of sequences were performed to quantify the absolute abundance of each unique TCRbeta CDR3 region. T cell fraction was estimated by normalizing TCRbeta template counts to usable DNA, with usable DNA measured through amplification of reference genes found in all nucleated cells. Repertoire TCRs were annotated as SARS-CoV-2-specific when V gene, CDR3 amino acid sequence and J gene were exactly matched to a known reactive TCR set. The reference SARS-CoV-2 TCR set came from MIRA and was filtered for enrichment in COVID-19-positive ImmuneCODE repertoires, removing public or cross-reactive TCRs. Using the MIRA antigens, annotated TCRs were further analysed by specific ORF or by position within an ORF. Breadth was defined as annotated unique rearrangements over total unique productive rearrangements; depth was the summed frequency of those rearrangements. Group comparisons of TCR breadth used two-sided Wilcoxon rank-sum tests. Imported from immuneACCESS, the table was reduced by TCRdb to in-frame sequences with V and J called. These copies leave out some clones; in studies compared against another copy, an unresolved V gene accounts for under half, and the cause of the remainder is not known. V and J calls and clone size are as listed in that table; D and trimming were resolved from the DNA. Here the sample has 350,000 to 600,000 clones; roughly nine tenths occur a single time. The ten biggest clones cover 1.5% to 2% of the sample.

The CDR3 contains 14 residues, cysteine and phenylalanine counted. Only the CDR3 DNA stays, 42 bases, in frame from base 1. Compared with germline, V lacks 4 bases and J lacks 6 bases; bases without a gene match: 3. The germline V gene (reference sequence) provides CDR1 LNHNV and CDR2 YYDKDF. In regard to this clone: No antigen is known for it. Per-nucleotide qualities are absent, and no much larger clonotype sits a single base away.

This specimen's treatment or condition label, interpreted: 15 to 20 received Ad26.COV2.S at low or high dose, single or two shots; a few received placebo; per-sample allocation not given. For vaccine and placebo recipients, repertoires were sequenced using samples collected on day 63 after the first injection. In Cohort 1b, roughly 26 adults aged 18-55 years were enrolled at a single site in Boston, USA, between 29 July and 7 August 2020. Ad26.COV2.S was a replication-incompetent adenovirus type 26 vector expressing a prefusion-stabilized SARS-CoV-2 spike protein from the original Wuhan strain. The sample consisted of peripheral blood, taken in a trial of Ad26.COV2.S vaccine versus placebo. Recombination linked TRBV15 to TRBJ2-2, with TRBD1 identical over 9 junction bases. This receptor was obtained from a person aged 18-60 years who received the Ad26.COV2.S COVID-19 vaccine or a placebo. CDR3 loop: CATSTRQGAGELFF. The sequenced DNA is TGTGCCACCAGCACTCGACAGGGGGCCGGGGAGCTGTTTTTT.